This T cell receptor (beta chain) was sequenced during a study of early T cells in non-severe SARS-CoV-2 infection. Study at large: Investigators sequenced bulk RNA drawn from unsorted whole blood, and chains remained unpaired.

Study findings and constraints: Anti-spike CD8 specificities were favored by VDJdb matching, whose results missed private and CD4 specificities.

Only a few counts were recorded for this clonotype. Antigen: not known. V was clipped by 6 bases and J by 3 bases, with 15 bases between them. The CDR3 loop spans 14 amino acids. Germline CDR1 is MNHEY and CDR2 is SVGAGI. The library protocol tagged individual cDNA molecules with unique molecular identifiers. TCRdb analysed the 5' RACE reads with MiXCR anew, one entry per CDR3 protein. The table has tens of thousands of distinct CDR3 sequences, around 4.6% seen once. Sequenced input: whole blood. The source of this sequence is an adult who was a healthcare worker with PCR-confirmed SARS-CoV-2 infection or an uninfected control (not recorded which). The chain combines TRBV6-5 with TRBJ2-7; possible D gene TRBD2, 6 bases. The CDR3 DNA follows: TGTGCCAGCAGCCGAAGGGAGGTACACTACGAGCAGTACTTC. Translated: CASSRREVHYEQYF.